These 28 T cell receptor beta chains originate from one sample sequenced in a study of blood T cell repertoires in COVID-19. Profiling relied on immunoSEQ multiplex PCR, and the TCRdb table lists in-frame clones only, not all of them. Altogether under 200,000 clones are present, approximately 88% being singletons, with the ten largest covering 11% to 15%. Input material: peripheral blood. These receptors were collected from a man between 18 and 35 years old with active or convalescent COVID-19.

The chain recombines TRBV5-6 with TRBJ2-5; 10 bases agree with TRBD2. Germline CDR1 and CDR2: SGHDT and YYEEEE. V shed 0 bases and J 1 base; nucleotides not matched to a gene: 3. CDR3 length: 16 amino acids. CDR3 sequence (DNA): TGTGCCAGCAGCTTGGTTAGCGGGAGGATCCAAGAGACCCAGTACTTC. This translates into CASSLVSGRIQETQYF.

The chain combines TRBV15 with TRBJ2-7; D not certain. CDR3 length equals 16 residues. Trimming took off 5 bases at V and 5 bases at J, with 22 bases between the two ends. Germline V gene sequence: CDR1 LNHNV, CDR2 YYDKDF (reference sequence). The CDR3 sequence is CATSVKTASDLNEQYF. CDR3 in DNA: TGTGCCACCAGCGTTAAAACAGCCTCTGATTTGAACGAGCAGTACTTC.

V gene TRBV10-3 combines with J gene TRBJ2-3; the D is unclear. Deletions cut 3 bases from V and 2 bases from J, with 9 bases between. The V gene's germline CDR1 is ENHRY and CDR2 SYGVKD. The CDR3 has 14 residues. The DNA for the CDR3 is TGTGCCATCAGTGAACCCCCTAACACAGATACGCAGTATTTT. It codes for CAISEPPNTDTQYF.

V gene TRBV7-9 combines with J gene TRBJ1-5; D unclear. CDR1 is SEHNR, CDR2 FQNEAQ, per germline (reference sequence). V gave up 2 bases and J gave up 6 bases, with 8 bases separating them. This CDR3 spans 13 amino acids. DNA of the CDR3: TGTGCCAGCAGCTTACCGGGAGTTCAGCCCCAGCATTTT. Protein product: CASSLPGVQPQHF. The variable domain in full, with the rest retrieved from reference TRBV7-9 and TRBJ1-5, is DTGVSQNPRHKITKRGQNVTFRCDPISEHNRLYWYRQTLGQGPEFLTYFQNEAQLEKSRLLSDRFSAERPKGSFSTLEIQRTEQGDSAMYLCASSLPGVQPQHFGDGTRLSIL.

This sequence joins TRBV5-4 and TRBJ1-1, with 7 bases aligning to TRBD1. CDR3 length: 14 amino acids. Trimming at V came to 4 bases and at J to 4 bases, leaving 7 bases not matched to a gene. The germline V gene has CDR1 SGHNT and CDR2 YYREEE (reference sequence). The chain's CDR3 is CASSPTGVLTEAFF. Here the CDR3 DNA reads TGTGCCAGCAGCCCCACAGGGGTTCTCACTGAAGCTTTCTTT. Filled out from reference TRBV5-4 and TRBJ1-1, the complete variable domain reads ETGVTQSPTHLIKTRGQQVTLRCSSQSGHNTVSWYQQALGQGPQFIFQYYREEENGRGNFPPRFSGLQFPNYSSELNVNALELDDSALYLCASSPTGVLTEAFFGQGTRLTVV.

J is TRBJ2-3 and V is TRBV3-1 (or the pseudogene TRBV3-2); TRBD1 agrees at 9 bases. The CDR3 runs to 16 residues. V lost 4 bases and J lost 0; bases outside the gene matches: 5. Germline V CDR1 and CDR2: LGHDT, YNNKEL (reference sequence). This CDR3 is CASSPQGALSTDTQYF. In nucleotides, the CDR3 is TGTGCCAGCAGCCCACAGGGGGCGCTTAGCACAGATACGCAGTATTTT.

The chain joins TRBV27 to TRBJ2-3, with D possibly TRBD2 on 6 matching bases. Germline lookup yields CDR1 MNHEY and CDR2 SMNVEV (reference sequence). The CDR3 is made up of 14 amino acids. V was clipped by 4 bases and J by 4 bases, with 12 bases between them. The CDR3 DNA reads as TGTGCCAGCAGTTGGAGGGACCTGTCAGATACGCAGTATTTT. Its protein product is CASSWRDLSDTQYF.

The CDR3 sequence is CASRGQGGTEAFF. The CDR3 nucleotides are TGTGCCAGCAGGGGACAGGGGGGCACTGAAGCTTTCTTT. The J gene is TRBJ1-1, the V gene TRBV2; 11 bases fit TRBD1. V was clipped by 6 bases and J by 4 bases; unmatched bases: 1. Germline CDR1 and CDR2: SNHLY and FYNNEI. This CDR3 is built from 13 residues.

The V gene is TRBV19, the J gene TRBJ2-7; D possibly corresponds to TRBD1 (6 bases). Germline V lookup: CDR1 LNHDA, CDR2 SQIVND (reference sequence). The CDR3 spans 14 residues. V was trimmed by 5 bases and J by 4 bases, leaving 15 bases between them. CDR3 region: CASSLRGGLYEQYF. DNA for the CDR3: TGTGCCAGTAGTCTTCGAGGGGGATTATACGAGCAGTACTTC. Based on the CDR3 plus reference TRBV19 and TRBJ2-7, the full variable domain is DGGITQSPKYLFRKEGQNVTLSCEQNLNHDAMYWYRQDPGQGLRLIYYSQIVNDFQKGDIAEGYSVSREKKESFPLTVTSAQKNPTAFYLCASSLRGGLYEQYFGPGTRLTVT.

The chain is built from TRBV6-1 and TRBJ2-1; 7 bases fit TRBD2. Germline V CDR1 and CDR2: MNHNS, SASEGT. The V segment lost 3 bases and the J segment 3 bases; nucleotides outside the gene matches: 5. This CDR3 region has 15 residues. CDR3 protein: CASSESGNYYNEQFF. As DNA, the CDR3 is TGTGCCAGCAGTGAGAGCGGGAACTACTACAATGAGCAGTTCTTC.

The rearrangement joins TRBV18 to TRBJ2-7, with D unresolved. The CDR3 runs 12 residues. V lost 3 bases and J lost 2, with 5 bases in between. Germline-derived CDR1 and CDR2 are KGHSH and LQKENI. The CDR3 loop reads CASSPQTYEQYF. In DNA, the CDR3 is TGTGCCAGCTCACCCCAGACCTACGAGCAGTACTTC.

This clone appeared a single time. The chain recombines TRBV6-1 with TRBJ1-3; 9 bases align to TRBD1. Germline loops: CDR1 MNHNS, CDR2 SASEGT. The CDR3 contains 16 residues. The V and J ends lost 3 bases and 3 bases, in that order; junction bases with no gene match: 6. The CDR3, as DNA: TGTGCCAGCAGTGACCCGGGACAGGGAGTTGGAAACACCATATATTTT. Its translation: CASSDPGQGVGNTIYF.

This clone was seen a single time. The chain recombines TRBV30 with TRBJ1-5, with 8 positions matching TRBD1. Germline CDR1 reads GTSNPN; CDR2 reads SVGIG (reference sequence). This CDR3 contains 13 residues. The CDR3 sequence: CGVGRGHGQPQHF. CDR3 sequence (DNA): TGTGGGGTTGGCAGGGGGCACGGACAGCCCCAGCATTTT.

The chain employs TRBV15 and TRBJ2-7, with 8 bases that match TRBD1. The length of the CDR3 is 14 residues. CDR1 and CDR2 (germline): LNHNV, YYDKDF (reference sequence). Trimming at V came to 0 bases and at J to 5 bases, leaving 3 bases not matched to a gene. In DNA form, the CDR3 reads TGTGCCACCAGCAGAGATCAGGGGGCGGACGAGCAGTACTTC. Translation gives CATSRDQGADEQYF.

The chain's CDR3 is CASTGRVDEKLFF. The CDR3 coding sequence is TGTGCCAGTACCGGCAGGGTAGATGAAAAACTGTTTTTT. The chain joins TRBV19 to TRBJ1-4; tentatively, D is TRBD1 (5 bases). The germline gives CDR1 LNHDA, CDR2 SQIVND (reference sequence). V dropped 7 bases and J dropped 6 bases, with 12 bases sitting between them. This CDR3 is built from 13 residues.

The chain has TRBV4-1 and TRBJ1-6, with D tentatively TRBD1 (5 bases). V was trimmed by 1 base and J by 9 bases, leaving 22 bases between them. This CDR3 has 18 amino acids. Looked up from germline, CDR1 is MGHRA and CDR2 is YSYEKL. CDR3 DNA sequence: TGCGCCAGCAGCCAAGTGCCTAATAACCAGGGTGATCGTTCACCCCTCCACTTT. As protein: CASSQVPNNQGDRSPLHF.

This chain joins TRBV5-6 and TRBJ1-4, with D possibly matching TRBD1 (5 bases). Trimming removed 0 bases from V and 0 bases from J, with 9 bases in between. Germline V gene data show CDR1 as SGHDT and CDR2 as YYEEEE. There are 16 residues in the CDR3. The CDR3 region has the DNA TGTGCCAGCAGCTTGGGACCGACAGCAACTAATGAAAAACTGTTTTTT. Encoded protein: CASSLGPTATNEKLFF.

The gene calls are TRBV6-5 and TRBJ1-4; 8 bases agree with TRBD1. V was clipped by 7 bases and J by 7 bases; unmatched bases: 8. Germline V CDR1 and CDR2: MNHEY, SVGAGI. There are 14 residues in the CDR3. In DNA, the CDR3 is TGTGCCAGCACCAAGACAGGGGAGAGTGAAAAACTGTTTTTT. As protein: CASTKTGESEKLFF.

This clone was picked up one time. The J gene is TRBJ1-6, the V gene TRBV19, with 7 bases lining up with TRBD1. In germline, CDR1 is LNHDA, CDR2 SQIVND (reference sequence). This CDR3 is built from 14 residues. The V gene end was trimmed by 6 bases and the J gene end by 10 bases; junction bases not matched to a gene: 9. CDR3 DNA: TGTGCCAGTAGCGTCGACAGGGAACTGTCACCCCTCCACTTT. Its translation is CASSVDRELSPLHF.

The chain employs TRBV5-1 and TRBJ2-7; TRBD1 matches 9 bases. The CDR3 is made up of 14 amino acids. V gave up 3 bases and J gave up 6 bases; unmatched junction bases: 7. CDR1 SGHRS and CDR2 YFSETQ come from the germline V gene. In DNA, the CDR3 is TGCGCCAGCAGCTACGGACAGGGGAAAATCGAGCAGTACTTC. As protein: CASSYGQGKIEQYF.

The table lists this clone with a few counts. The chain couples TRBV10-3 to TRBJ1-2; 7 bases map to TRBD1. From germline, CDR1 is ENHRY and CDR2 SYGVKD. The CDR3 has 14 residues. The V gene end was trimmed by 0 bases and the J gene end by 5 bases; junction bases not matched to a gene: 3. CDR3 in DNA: TGTGCCATCAGTGAGTCGTGGGACAGTTATGGCTACACCTTC. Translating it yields CAISESWDSYGYTF.

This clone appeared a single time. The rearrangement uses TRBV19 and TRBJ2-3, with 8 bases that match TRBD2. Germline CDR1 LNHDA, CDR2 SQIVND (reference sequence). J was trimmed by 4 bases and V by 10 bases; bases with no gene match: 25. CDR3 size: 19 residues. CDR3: CATAIRGGLTRLGSDTQYF. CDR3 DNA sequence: TGTGCCACCGCTATACGGGGGGGCCTTACGAGGCTTGGGTCAGATACGCAGTATTTT.

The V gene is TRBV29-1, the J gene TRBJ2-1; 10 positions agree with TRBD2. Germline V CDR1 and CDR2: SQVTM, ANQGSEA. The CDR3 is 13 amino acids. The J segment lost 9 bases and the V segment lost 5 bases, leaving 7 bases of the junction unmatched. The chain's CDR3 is CSVRTSGASEQFF. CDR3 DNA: TGCAGCGTTAGGACTAGCGGAGCGTCTGAGCAGTTCTTC.

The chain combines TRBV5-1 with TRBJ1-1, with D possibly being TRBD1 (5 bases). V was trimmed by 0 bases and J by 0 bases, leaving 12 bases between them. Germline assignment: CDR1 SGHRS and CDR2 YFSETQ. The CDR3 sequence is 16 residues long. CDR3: CASSLGGGVMNTEAFF. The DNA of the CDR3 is TGCGCCAGCAGCTTGGGGGGCGGGGTGATGAACACTGAAGCTTTCTTT.

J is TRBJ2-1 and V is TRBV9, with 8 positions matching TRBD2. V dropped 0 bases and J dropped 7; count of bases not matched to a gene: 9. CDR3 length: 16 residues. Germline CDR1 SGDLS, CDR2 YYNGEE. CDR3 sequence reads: CASSVVSGAQGNEQFF. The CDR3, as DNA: TGTGCCAGCAGCGTAGTTAGCGGGGCACAAGGGAATGAGCAGTTCTTC.

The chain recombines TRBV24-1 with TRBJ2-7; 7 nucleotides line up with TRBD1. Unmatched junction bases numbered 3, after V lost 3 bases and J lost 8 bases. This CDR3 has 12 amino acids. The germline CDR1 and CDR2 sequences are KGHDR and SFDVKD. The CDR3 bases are TGTGCCACCAGTGATAGACAGGGAAAGCAGTACTTC. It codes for CATSDRQGKQYF.

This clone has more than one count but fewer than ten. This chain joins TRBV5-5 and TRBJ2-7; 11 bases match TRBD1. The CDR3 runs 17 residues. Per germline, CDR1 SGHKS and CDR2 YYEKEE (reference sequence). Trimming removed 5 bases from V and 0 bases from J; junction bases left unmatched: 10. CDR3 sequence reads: CASRTGTGGLSSYEQYF. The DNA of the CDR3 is TGTGCCAGCAGAACCGGGACAGGGGGTCTCAGCTCCTACGAGCAGTACTTC.

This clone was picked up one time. CDR3 amino acids: CASQLGNTEAFF. The CDR3 bases are TGTGCCAGCCAGCTAGGGAACACTGAAGCTTTCTTT. The chain joins TRBV5-4 to TRBJ1-1; D call uncertain. This CDR3 is 12 amino acids long. Trimming left V 7 bases short and J 1 base short, with 8 bases between. The germline V gene has CDR1 SGHNT and CDR2 YYREEE (reference sequence).